This T cell receptor (beta chain) was captured in a study of cytomegalovirus exposure and HLA in healthy donors. In the study overall: The use of the same platform for the 90 to 150 validation repertoires and the roughly 730 first-cohort repertoires was reported by a later analysis.

In its sample, this clone was seen a few times. Its antigen is still unknown. These donors were members of the roughly 120-subject validation cohort, a group separate from the roughly 670-subject first cohort. Measured with immunoSEQ multiplex PCR; TCRdb has only the in-frame clones, and not every one. The sample includes roughly 250,000 clones, 70% to 90% of them seen just once. The length of the CDR3 is 14 residues. In germline, CDR1 is SNHLY, CDR2 FYNNEI. After removal of 6 bases from V and 7 bases from J, the junction contained 8 bases not matched to a gene. Study-wide results and caveats: The listing of roughly 160 TCR beta chains classed them as cytomegalovirus-associated. There were three CMV-associated chains whose specificity for CMV antigens was confirmed in vitro.

This chain joins TRBV2 and TRBJ1-5, with 8 positions matching TRBD1. This clonotype was obtained from a woman in her twenties or thirties in good health and CMV-seropositive. Sequenced material: PBMCs. The DNA for the CDR3 is TGTGCCAGCAGCGGGGGACAGGTAGTCCAGCCCCAGCATTTT. Translated, it gives CASSGGQVVQPQHF.